The 15 T cell receptor beta chains given below trace back to one sample, sequenced in a study of blood T cells in healthy people across ages. Through a sample-barcoded 5' primer and a J-beta primer mix, a second PCR was run for 7 to 11 cycles. TCRdb analysed the 5' RACE reads with MiXCR anew, one entry per CDR3 protein. The sample consists of fewer than 2 million distinct CDR3 sequences, about two fifths of them appearing once. The sample taken for sequencing was blood. The receptors were gathered from a human donor in good health.

The CDR3 sequence is CASSQVAAIGRGSHGYTF. CDR3 nucleotides: TGTGCCAGCAGCCAAGTAGCGGCGATAGGCAGGGGGTCACATGGCTACACCTTC. The V call is TRBV4-2, the J call TRBJ1-2, with 7 bases lining up with TRBD1. With V trimmed by 1 base and J by 6 bases, 17 bases remained unmatched. CDR3 length: 18 amino acids. Germline V gene data show CDR1 as LGHNA and CDR2 as YNFKEQ.

This clonotype was picked up a small number of times. The chain carries TRBV15 and TRBJ2-7, with 9 positions matching TRBD1. V dropped 2 bases and J dropped 7; count of bases not matched to a gene: 3. Germline V gene data show CDR1 as LNHNV and CDR2 as YYDKDF (reference sequence). There are 13 residues in the CDR3. CDR3: CATSRNRGREQYF. The CDR3 nucleotides are TGTGCCACCAGCAGAAACAGGGGGCGAGAGCAGTACTTC.

Concerning this clonotype itself: A much larger clone is a single base away; this may be a read error. The rearrangement links TRBV28 to TRBJ2-3; TRBD1 is a possible D gene (6 bases). Trimming removed 6 bases from V and 7 bases from J, with 11 bases in between. The CDR3 length is 12 residues. The germline CDR1 and CDR2 sequences are MDHEN and SYDVKM. The CDR3 is CASRGAPNTQYF. The CDR3 nucleotides read TGTGCCAGCAGGGGGGCTCCAAATACGCAGTATTTT.

V usage is TRBV6-2 or TRBV6-3 and J usage is TRBJ2-1; 9 bases match TRBD2. V lost 10 bases and J lost 15; bases outside the gene matches: 19. Germline V gene lookup returns CDR1 MNHEY and CDR2 SVGEGT. CDR3 length: 14 amino acids. The CDR3 DNA reads as TGTGCCAACGCGGGGGGGAAGCCGGCCAGATTGGGGTTCTTC. As protein: CANAGGKPARLGFF.

In its sample, this clonotype was seen a few times. The chain links TRBV12-3 or TRBV12-4 to TRBJ2-7; D is possibly TRBD1 (5 bases). The CDR3 spans 13 residues. V was shortened by 5 bases and J by 3 bases, with 11 bases between the two germline ends. This CDR3 reads CASSQQGIYEQYF. As DNA, the CDR3 is TGTGCCAGCAGTCAGCAGGGAATCTACGAGCAGTACTTC.

This CDR3 is CSASKDNYGYTF. The CDR3 bases are TGCAGTGCTAGCAAAGACAATTATGGCTACACCTTC. This sequence joins TRBV20-1 and TRBJ1-2; no reliable D call. The V and J ends lost 3 bases and 5 bases respectively, with 10 bases between them. CDR3 length equals 12 residues. Germline V lookup: CDR1 DFQATT, CDR2 SNEGSKA (reference sequence).

This clonotype was seen more than once but under ten times. The chain is built from TRBV29-1 and TRBJ1-1, with TRBD1 as a possible D gene (6 bases). Germline values: CDR1 SQVTM, CDR2 ANQGSEA. V lost 7 bases and J lost 4, with 19 bases in between. CDR3 size: 14 residues. DNA of the CDR3: TGCAGCGCCTCCGGCGGGGGCAGACTCACTGAAGCTTTCTTT. Protein: CSASGGGRLTEAFF.

The chain uses TRBV4-3 and TRBJ2-7; a possible D gene is TRBD1 (6 bases). The V end was cut by 5 bases, the J end by 4 bases, with 18 bases between. Germline-derived CDR1 and CDR2 are LGHNA and YSLEER. This CDR3 has 15 residues. The CDR3 DNA follows: TGCGCCAGCAGCGCGCGAACAGGGACGTGGTACGAGCAGTACTTC. This sequence encodes CASSARTGTWYEQYF.

This clonotype came up a few times. At one end the junction does not follow the germline gene, possibly because of a read error. This chain joins TRBV7-9 and TRBJ1-2; D unclear. The CDR3 is 13 residues long. CDR1 is SEHNR, CDR2 FQNEAQ, per germline (reference sequence). In nucleotides, the CDR3 is TGCGCCAGCAGCTCCCAGGCTAACTATGGCTACACCTTC. As protein: CASSSQANYGYTF.

The rearrangement uses TRBV4-2 and TRBJ2-1; 8 bases fit TRBD1. This CDR3 spans 16 amino acids. With V trimmed by 4 bases and J by 7 bases, 12 bases remained unmatched. CDR1 LGHNA and CDR2 YNFKEQ come from the germline V gene. The CDR3 coding sequence is TGTGCCAGCAGCCTTCAGCCGGGACAGGATGGGAATGAGCAGTTCTTC. Protein sequence: CASSLQPGQDGNEQFF.

The rearrangement uses TRBV6-2 or TRBV6-3 and TRBJ2-1; 7 bases are a match to TRBD1. The DNA end is a closer match to TRBJ2-7, so the J assignment may be wrong. CDR1 MNHEY and CDR2 SVGEGT come from the germline V gene. CDR3 length equals 16 residues. The CDR3 DNA reads as TGTGCCAGCAGTAATTACCGGGACAGCTCCTACAATGAGCAGTACTTC. This translates into CASSNYRDSSYNEQYF.

J is TRBJ2-3 and V is TRBV7-2; 7 positions agree with TRBD2. The germline V gene encodes CDR1 SGHTA and CDR2 FQGNSA. The CDR3 consists of 15 residues. Trimming took 4 bases from V and 8 from J; bases not matched to a gene: 12. DNA of the CDR3: TGTGCCAGCAGCTGGCGGGGGAGTCTTAGGGGTACGCAGTATTTT. Encoded protein: CASSWRGSLRGTQYF.

This clonotype turned up a few times. The rearrangement joins TRBV4-3 to TRBJ2-6, with D unclear. The CDR3 spans 16 residues. Germline CDR1 LGHNA, CDR2 YSLEER. V lost 0 bases and J 2 bases, leaving 8 bases between the germline ends. CDR3 bases: TGCGCCAGCAGCCAAGATCCTCGGACTGGGGCCAACGTCCTGACTTTC. Translation: CASSQDPRTGANVLTF.

V usage is TRBV7-2 and J usage is TRBJ1-2, with TRBD1 matching over 8 bases. V trimming: 5 bases; J trimming: 4 bases; junction bases outside the gene matches: 6. Per the germline V gene, CDR1 is SGHTA and CDR2 is FQGNSA. The CDR3 covers 14 residues. In DNA form, the CDR3 reads TGTGCCAGCAGCCAGACGGGACAGGTCTATGGCTACACCTTC. Its protein is CASSQTGQVYGYTF. Looking up the rest from reference TRBV7-2 and TRBJ1-2 gives the full variable domain: GAGVSQSPSNKVTEKGKDVELRCDPISGHTALYWYRQSLGQGLEFLIYFQGNSAPDKSGLPSDRFSAERTGGSVSTLTIQRTQQEDSAVYLCASSQTGQVYGYTFGSGTRLTVV.

The chain uses TRBV7-9 and TRBJ2-3; maybe TRBD2 (6 bases). In germline, CDR1 is SEHNR, CDR2 FQNEAQ (reference sequence). The germline V and J ends were trimmed by 2 bases and 7 bases, with 10 bases remaining between them. The CDR3 has 13 amino acids. The CDR3 DNA reads TGTGCCAGCAGCTTATTCGGGGGAAATACGCAGTATTTT. Translating gives CASSLFGGNTQYF.